Sequencing of this T cell receptor beta chain was carried out in a study of OX40 agonist ivuxolimab in advanced cancers. The overall study: Cohort: roughly 80% men, mean age around 60, aged about 23 to 80. One patient with hepatocellular carcinoma and two with cutaneous melanoma, three in all, had partial responses. Findings and limits, study-wide: Clonal expansion was seen in CD4+ and CD8+ blood T cells by week 6 at 0.1 to 3.0 mg/kg.

As for this clone: What it binds is not known.

Germline CDR1 is SGHRS and CDR2 is YFSETQ. The germline V and J ends were trimmed by 0 bases and 0 bases, with 14 bases remaining between them. The CDR3 has 17 residues. Generated by immunoSEQ multiplex PCR, the TCRdb table keeps only in-frame clones and is missing some. Of approximately 70,000 clones listed, 80% to 85% are singletons. The timepoints at which blood was sampled were baseline, cycle 4 day 1, and cycle 7 day 1. The clonotype was recovered from an adult with an advanced solid tumor such as melanoma, head and neck, liver or kidney cancer. The starting material was CD4+ or CD8+ T cells sorted from blood, obtained in a trial of the OX40 agonist ivuxolimab. The chain combines TRBV5-1 with TRBJ2-3, with D maybe TRBD1 (5 bases). CDR3 bases: TGCGCCAGCAGCTTGGGGCCCCAGGGTACTAGCACAGATACGCAGTATTTT. Translating it yields CASSLGPQGTSTDTQYF. The full variable domain, rest sourced from reference TRBV5-1 and TRBJ2-3, is KAGVTQTPRYLIKTRGQQVTLSCSPISGHRSVSWYQQTPGQGLQFLFEYFSETQRNKGNFPGRFSGRQFSNSRSEMNVSTLELGDSALYLCASSLGPQGTSTDTQYFGPGTRLTVL.